A single sample is the source of the 24 T cell receptor beta chains below, sequenced in a study of cytomegalovirus exposure and HLA in healthy donors. PCR was performed using 60 Vbeta and 13 Jbeta primers. Using immunoSEQ multiplex PCR, the repertoire was profiled, and TCRdb retains in-frame clones only, with some absent. The sample contains around 150,000 clones, around 63% of which appear only once. The specimen sequenced was PBMCs. The receptors originated from a human donor in good health.

The chain joins TRBV19 to TRBJ1-3, with D tentatively TRBD1 (5 bases). Germline loops: CDR1 LNHDA, CDR2 SQIVND (reference sequence). The CDR3 runs to 18 residues. The V end was cut by 5 bases, the J end by 0 bases, with 20 bases between. CDR3: CASSLYAPDSFSGNTIYF. The CDR3 bases are TGTGCCAGTAGTCTTTACGCTCCCGACAGCTTCTCTGGAAACACCATATATTTT.

This clone was counted between two and nine times. The chain employs TRBV6-1 and TRBJ1-1; D uncertain. V dropped 1 base and J dropped 5 bases, with 11 bases sitting between them. This CDR3 has 14 residues. Germline V lookup: CDR1 MNHNS, CDR2 SASEGT. The CDR3 protein is CASSEGEGGTEAFF. The CDR3 DNA sequence: TGTGCCAGCAGTGAAGGGGAGGGCGGGACTGAAGCTTTCTTT.

The chain carries TRBV9 and TRBJ2-3; D uncertain. This CDR3 is 14 amino acids long. Germline CDR1 reads SGDLS; CDR2 reads YYNGEE. With 0 bases removed from V and 3 bases from J, the gap between germline ends came to 8 bases. The CDR3 DNA is TGTGCCAGCAGCGTAGGGCCCGGGACAGATACGCAGTATTTT. It yields the protein CASSVGPGTDTQYF.

The chain uses TRBV5-1 and TRBJ2-5; 7 bases fit TRBD1. Germline-derived CDR1 and CDR2 are SGHRS and YFSETQ. Trimming cost V 2 bases and J 3 bases; bases outside gene matches: 1. The CDR3 loop spans 13 amino acids. Written as DNA, the CDR3 is TGCGCCAGCAGCTTAGGGACAGAAGAGACCCAGTACTTC. Its translation: CASSLGTEETQYF. The whole variable domain, filled in from reference TRBV5-1 and TRBJ2-5, reads KAGVTQTPRYLIKTRGQQVTLSCSPISGHRSVSWYQQTPGQGLQFLFEYFSETQRNKGNFPGRFSGRQFSNSRSEMNVSTLELGDSALYLCASSLGTEETQYFGPGTRLLVL.

The chain carries TRBV19 and TRBJ2-7; D gene ambiguous. The germline V and J ends were trimmed by 0 bases and 3 bases, with 9 bases remaining between them. CDR3 size: 14 residues. Germline V gene sequence: CDR1 LNHDA, CDR2 SQIVND (reference sequence). CDR3 region: CASSIDSAHYEQYF. The CDR3 DNA is TGTGCCAGTAGTATAGATTCAGCGCACTACGAGCAGTACTTC.

Only a few counts were recorded for this clone. The sample holds other DNA sequences that translate to the same CDR3. The rearrangement joins TRBV28 to TRBJ1-5; TRBD1 aligns across 7 bases. The CDR3 is made up of 15 amino acids. Germline CDR1 MDHEN, CDR2 SYDVKM. J lost 2 bases, V lost 6 bases, and 7 bases had no gene match. The CDR3 reads CASSLRQGGNQPQHF. The DNA of the CDR3 is TGTGCCAGCAGCCTTCGACAGGGTGGCAATCAGCCCCAGCATTTT.

This chain joins TRBV7-9 and TRBJ2-1, with unresolved D. Germline V gene lookup returns CDR1 SEHNR and CDR2 FQNEAQ (reference sequence). Trimming left V 3 bases short and J 3 bases short, with 3 bases between. The CDR3 length is 12 residues. This CDR3 reads CASSFVYNEQFF. The CDR3 DNA is TGTGCCAGCAGCTTCGTCTACAATGAGCAGTTCTTC.

This clone was counted between two and nine times. The chain uses TRBV28 and TRBJ1-4; D not resolved. Germline CDR1 and CDR2: MDHEN and SYDVKM. The CDR3 length is 15 residues. Trimming took off 5 bases at V and 8 bases at J, with 18 bases between the two ends. The CDR3 nucleotides read TGTGCCAGCAGTCCAGCAGACACGGTTGGCGAAAAACTGTTTTTT. It translates to CASSPADTVGEKLFF.

This chain uses TRBV29-1 with TRBJ1-4; a weak D match, TRBD1 (5 bases). The CDR3 spans 12 residues. CDR1 and CDR2 from the germline V gene are SQVTM and ANQGSEA. The V end lost 4 bases, the J end lost 7 bases, and 10 bases lay between the germline ends. This CDR3 is CSVASRGEKLFF. The CDR3 region has the DNA TGCAGCGTTGCATCTAGGGGTGAAAAACTGTTTTTT.

V and J are TRBV4-1 and TRBJ1-1; 7 nucleotides align to TRBD1. From germline, CDR1 is MGHRA and CDR2 YSYEKL. V was clipped by 6 bases and J by 4 bases; unmatched bases: 5. The CDR3 has 13 amino acids. The CDR3 DNA is TGCGCCAGCAGTCATACAGGGGTCACTGAAGCTTTCTTT. Protein product: CASSHTGVTEAFF.

This clone has just one count. Other nucleotide sequences in the sample specify the same CDR3. V gene TRBV10-3 combines with J gene TRBJ2-5, with TRBD2 identical over 11 bases. CDR3 length equals 15 residues. CDR1 and CDR2 from the germline V gene are ENHRY and SYGVKD. The CDR3 here is CAIRPGLAGIETQYF. The CDR3 DNA follows: TGTGCAATAAGACCAGGACTAGCGGGTATAGAGACCCAGTACTTC.

V gene TRBV15 combines with J gene TRBJ2-1, with D perhaps TRBD1 (5 bases). V gave up 5 bases and J gave up 9 bases, with 14 bases separating them. The CDR3 consists of 13 residues. Germline lookup yields CDR1 LNHNV and CDR2 YYDKDF (reference sequence). In DNA, the CDR3 is TGTGCCACCAGCGTCAGGGTTGAAGGTGAGCAGTTCTTC. It is translated as CATSVRVEGEQFF.

The chain uses TRBV4-3 and TRBJ1-1, with D possibly TRBD1 on 5 matching bases. CDR3 length equals 15 residues. The germline V and J ends were trimmed by 0 bases and 7 bases, with 15 bases remaining between them. CDR1 is LGHNA, CDR2 YSLEER, per germline. For the CDR3, the DNA is TGCGCCAGCAGCCAAGATCGGGCTTGGAGGGGTGAAGCTTTCTTT. Translation gives CASSQDRAWRGEAFF.

The chain joins TRBV5-1 to TRBJ2-5, with D perhaps TRBD2 (5 bases). Between the trimmed V and J ends, which lost 0 bases and 4 bases, there was a span of 10 bases. This CDR3 spans 14 amino acids. Germline CDR1 and CDR2: SGHRS and YFSETQ. CDR3 region: CASSLDPGRETQYF. In DNA, the CDR3 is TGCGCCAGCAGCTTGGATCCGGGGAGAGAGACCCAGTACTTC.

The V and J genes are TRBV9 and TRBJ2-2; D is perhaps TRBD1 (6 bases). Germline CDR1 reads SGDLS; CDR2 reads YYNGEE. Trimming took off 2 bases at V and 4 bases at J, with 12 bases between the two ends. The CDR3 has 15 amino acids. The DNA for the CDR3 is TGTGCCAGCAGCGTCATGGGGGCAGGCACCGGGGAGCTGTTTTTT. It encodes CASSVMGAGTGELFF.

The rearrangement links TRBV6-5 to TRBJ2-1; D is uncertain. Germline V CDR1 and CDR2: MNHEY, SVGAGI. V shed 10 bases and J shed 2 bases, with 12 bases lying between them. The CDR3 has 13 amino acids. In DNA, the CDR3 is TGTGCCACCCTCGGGTCTCCCTACAATGAGCAGTTCTTC. Amino acids: CATLGSPYNEQFF.

The V and J genes are TRBV2 and TRBJ1-5, with no clear D. The V end was cut by 8 bases, the J end by 2 bases, with 13 bases between. CDR3 length equals 14 residues. Germline CDR1 reads SNHLY; CDR2 reads FYNNEI. The CDR3 spells CASDEAGGNQPQHF. CDR3 nucleotides: TGTGCCAGCGACGAGGCGGGCGGCAATCAGCCCCAGCATTTT.

J is TRBJ2-2 and V is TRBV2; D gene unclear. This CDR3 region has 12 residues. Germline CDR1 is SNHLY and CDR2 is FYNNEI. Trimming shortened V by 7 bases and J by 0 bases, and 3 bases separated the two germline ends. CDR3 in amino acids: CASTANTGELFF. DNA of the CDR3: TGTGCCAGCACAGCGAACACCGGGGAGCTGTTTTTT.

The DNA for the CDR3 is TGTGCCAGCAGCAGTCCGAGCTCCTACGAGCAGTACTTC. Translation: CASSSPSSYEQYF. The chain employs TRBV7-6 and TRBJ2-5; D gene unclear. The DNA end favors TRBJ2-7, so the J call may be wrong. CDR3 length: 13 residues. CDR1 is SGHVS and CDR2 is FNYEAQ in the germline V gene.

This rearrangement joins TRBV28 to TRBJ1-6; TRBD1 matches 9 bases. Germline CDR1 is MDHEN and CDR2 is SYDVKM. Losses at the gene ends were 6 bases for V and 7 bases for J; bases not matched to a gene: 4. This CDR3 contains 14 residues. CDR3 coding DNA: TGTGCCAGCAGGCCGGGACAGGGAAATTCACCCCTCCACTTT. Its translation: CASRPGQGNSPLHF.

This sequence joins TRBV25-1 and TRBJ2-4; 8 bases match TRBD2. V shed 2 bases and J 6 bases; nucleotides not matched to a gene: 6. CDR1 is MGHDK, CDR2 SYGVNS, per germline. CDR3 length: 15 residues. CDR3 DNA sequence: TGTGCCAGCAGTGAAGCCCTCGGGAGGGGAAACATTCAGTACTTC. Protein: CASSEALGRGNIQYF.

This clone came up a few times. V and J are TRBV5-1 and TRBJ2-7; 13 bases line up with TRBD2. Germline V gene sequence: CDR1 SGHRS, CDR2 YFSETQ. CDR3 length: 19 amino acids. V trimming: 4 bases; J trimming: 0 bases; junction bases outside the gene matches: 13. The CDR3 sequence is CASSKLTSGRTFSSYEQYF. In nucleotides, the CDR3 is TGCGCCAGCAGCAAACTGACTAGCGGGAGGACTTTTAGCTCCTACGAGCAGTACTTC.

V is TRBV27 and J is TRBJ2-1; D might be TRBD2 (5 bases). This CDR3 contains 19 residues. Germline V gene lookup returns CDR1 MNHEY and CDR2 SMNVEV (reference sequence). Trimming cost V 5 bases and J 0 bases, with 23 bases left between them. The CDR3 DNA sequence: TGTGCCAGCAGTCCCCCGGTCTGGACGGCTACTAGCTCCTACAATGAGCAGTTCTTC. This translates into CASSPPVWTATSSYNEQFF.

This clone was recorded only once. The chain is built from TRBV5-4 and TRBJ2-3, with D possibly being TRBD2 (6 bases). Deletions cut 6 bases from V and 2 bases from J, with 16 bases between. Germline values: CDR1 SGHNT, CDR2 YYREEE (reference sequence). The CDR3 loop spans 15 amino acids. The CDR3 is CASTPGGLTTDTQYF. The CDR3 DNA reads as TGTGCCAGCACCCCCGGGGGTCTAACCACAGATACGCAGTATTTT.